The T cell receptor beta chain under discussion was sequenced for a study of blood T cell repertoires in COVID-19. Study summary: From the United States, Italy and Spain came samples of acute and convalescent COVID-19. In each case, the material was cDNA or gDNA derived from T cells, B-cell-depleted T cells, or PBMCs.

Cohorts were based on clinical histories the participants reported. Donors in Cohort 3 who had recovered were those with two negative PCRs, healthcare professional clearance, or resolution of their symptoms. The data were produced by immunoSEQ multiplex PCR, yet TCRdb's version contains in-frame clones alone and is incomplete. In the table there are a few hundred thousand clones, roughly 87% of which are singletons. This TCR was recovered from a woman aged 30 to 39 who had recovered from COVID-19. Sequencing was performed on PBMCs or T cells enriched from blood (not recorded which).

The DNA of the CDR3 is TGTGCCAGTAGTACACCACGCGGGCCCGGAAGCAAACTGTTTTTT. This sequence encodes CASSTPRGPGSKLFF. The rearrangement joins TRBV19 to TRBJ1-4; no firm D call. The germline V and J ends were trimmed by 4 bases and 11 bases, with 20 bases remaining between them. The CDR3 has 15 amino acids. Germline V CDR1 and CDR2: LNHDA, SQIVND (reference sequence).